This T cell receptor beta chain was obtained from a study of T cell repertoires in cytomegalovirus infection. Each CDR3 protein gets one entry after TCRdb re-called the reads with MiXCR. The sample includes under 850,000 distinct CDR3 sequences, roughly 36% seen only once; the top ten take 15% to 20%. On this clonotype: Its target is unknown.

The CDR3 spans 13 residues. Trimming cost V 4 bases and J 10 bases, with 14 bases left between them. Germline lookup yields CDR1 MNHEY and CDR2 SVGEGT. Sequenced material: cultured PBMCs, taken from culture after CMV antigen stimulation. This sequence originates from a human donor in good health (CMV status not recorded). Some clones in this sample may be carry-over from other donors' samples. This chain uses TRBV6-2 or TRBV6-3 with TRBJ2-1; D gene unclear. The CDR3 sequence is CASSSTAGGEQFF. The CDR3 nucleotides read TGTGCCAGCAGTTCTACAGCTGGTGGCGAGCAGTTCTTC.